Presented here are 10 T cell receptor beta chains from one specimen sequenced in a study of blood T cell repertoires in COVID-19. The assay was immunoSEQ multiplex PCR, and TCRdb's table has in-frame clones only and misses some. The table records 100,000 to 150,000 clones, around 86% of them present only once. Sequencing input: peripheral blood. The receptors derive from a man aged 35 to 55 with acute or convalescent COVID-19.

This clone showed up just once. CDR3 in amino acids: CASSIRTGENQPQHF. Written as DNA, the CDR3 is TGTGCCAGCAGCATTCGGACAGGAGAAAATCAGCCCCAGCATTTT. V is TRBV7-2 and J is TRBJ1-5, with 7 bases lining up with TRBD1. The CDR3 has 15 residues. CDR1 and CDR2 from the germline V gene are SGHTA and FQGNSA. V lost 5 bases and J lost 4; bases outside the gene matches: 8.

The chain employs TRBV6-5 and TRBJ1-1; the D is unclear. CDR1 MNHEY and CDR2 SVGAGI come from the germline V gene. The CDR3 has 14 amino acids. Trimming stripped 2 bases from V and 1 base from J, with 8 bases between. The CDR3 bases are TGTGCCAGCAGTTACAACAGAAGGAACACTGAAGCTTTCTTT. It is translated as CASSYNRRNTEAFF.

The CDR3 loop reads CASSPRGQSNQPQHF. DNA for the CDR3: TGTGCCAGCAGCCCAAGGGGTCAGAGCAATCAGCCCCAGCATTTT. The J gene is TRBJ1-5, the V gene TRBV7-2, with D perhaps matching TRBD1 (5 bases). CDR1 and CDR2 from the germline V gene are SGHTA and FQGNSA. The length of the CDR3 is 15 residues. The germline V and J ends were trimmed by 5 bases and 1 base, with 12 bases remaining between them.

There are a few counts of this clone. The genes are TRBV29-1 and TRBJ2-7; TRBD1 matches 11 bases. V was pared by 7 bases and J by 3 bases, with 5 bases of the junction left unmatched. The germline V gene has CDR1 SQVTM and CDR2 ANQGSEA. The CDR3 has 13 amino acids. Written as DNA, the CDR3 is TGCAGCGCTTCGGACAGGGGGCTCTACGAGCAGTACTTC. Its translation: CSASDRGLYEQYF.

V is TRBV12-3 or TRBV12-4 and J is TRBJ1-4; possibly TRBD1 for D (6 bases). Trimming pared 6 bases from V and 5 bases from J, leaving 10 bases between. This CDR3 spans 13 amino acids. CDR3 DNA: TGTGCCAGCAGACGGACAGAAAATGAAAAACTGTTTTTT. Protein: CASRRTENEKLFF.

V usage is TRBV4-3 and J usage is TRBJ1-2; 7 bases are a match to TRBD1. CDR1 and CDR2 (germline): LGHNA, YSLEER. Trimming at V came to 0 bases and at J to 3 bases, leaving 4 bases not matched to a gene. The CDR3 runs 15 residues. The CDR3 loop is CASSQETGSDYGYTF. For the CDR3, the DNA is TGCGCCAGCAGCCAAGAGACAGGGTCCGACTATGGCTACACCTTC.

About this clone: One junction end does not reproduce the germline sequence, and a read error may be involved. The chain links TRBV3-1 (or the pseudogene TRBV3-2) to TRBJ1-2; D is perhaps TRBD1 (6 bases). The CDR3 spans 14 residues. Looked up from germline, CDR1 is LGHDT and CDR2 is YNNKEL (reference sequence). CDR3 bases: TGTGCCAGCAGCCAAGTGGGATTACTTGGGACACCCAACTTC. Amino acids: CASSQVGLLGTPNF.

This chain uses TRBV30 with TRBJ2-5, with TRBD2 matching over 16 bases. The V gene's germline CDR1 is GTSNPN and CDR2 SVGIG (reference sequence). This CDR3 is 17 amino acids long. The J segment lost 5 bases and the V segment lost 7 bases, leaving 13 bases of the junction unmatched. The CDR3 region is CASSPGLAGGRSETQYF. CDR3 bases: TGTGCCTCCTCCCCGGGACTAGCGGGGGGGAGGTCCGAGACCCAGTACTTC.

The J gene is TRBJ1-2, the V gene TRBV3-1 (or the pseudogene TRBV3-2); D uncertain. The V gene's germline CDR1 is LGHDT and CDR2 YNNKEL (reference sequence). This CDR3 has 15 residues. V was pared by 3 bases and J by 2 bases, with 13 bases between. The CDR3 reads CASSHRSGRNYGYTF. CDR3 nucleotides: TGTGCCAGCAGCCACCGAAGCGGAAGGAACTATGGCTACACCTTC.

The chain links TRBV19 to TRBJ1-2; D gene ambiguous. The CDR3 sequence is 16 residues long. Trimming stripped 3 bases from V and 1 base from J, with 15 bases between. CDR1 LNHDA and CDR2 SQIVND come from the germline V gene (reference sequence). The CDR3 DNA reads TGTGCCAGTAGTATTATGGGGAGCATAAATAACTATGGCTACACCTTC. Residues: CASSIMGSINNYGYTF.